This T cell receptor (beta chain) was found in a study of T-cell reconstitution after alpha-beta-depleted transplantation in children. Overall study results and limits: From surviving recipient T cells and thymic progenitors came the high day-60 TCRbeta diversity observed in some patients.

This sample's TCRbeta library carried unique molecular identifier barcodes. TCRdb redid the calling of the PCR reads with MiXCR, one entry per CDR3 protein. This repertoire shows more than 100,000 distinct CDR3 sequences, 20% to 25% found once; its top ten account for about 10%. The CDR3 length is 17 residues. With 5 bases clipped from V and 3 bases from J, the junction kept 13 bases outside the gene matches. As concerns this clonotype: What it binds is unknown.

The V call is TRBV7-1, the J call TRBJ2-1; TRBD1 matches at 7 bases. TRBV7-1 is flagged as an ORF with uncertain function. The receptor's source is a male patient aged 2-10 years who had a stem cell transplant for chronic granulomatous disease, so the T cells may come from the graft donor. Sequenced material: PBMCs, mostly from graft donor cells, taken 180 days after TCRalphabeta/CD19-depleted stem cell transplant. CDR3 sequence (DNA): TGTGCCAGCAGCATCCTGCCCGGACAGGCCGTCTACAATGAGCAGTTCTTC. It codes for CASSILPGQAVYNEQFF.